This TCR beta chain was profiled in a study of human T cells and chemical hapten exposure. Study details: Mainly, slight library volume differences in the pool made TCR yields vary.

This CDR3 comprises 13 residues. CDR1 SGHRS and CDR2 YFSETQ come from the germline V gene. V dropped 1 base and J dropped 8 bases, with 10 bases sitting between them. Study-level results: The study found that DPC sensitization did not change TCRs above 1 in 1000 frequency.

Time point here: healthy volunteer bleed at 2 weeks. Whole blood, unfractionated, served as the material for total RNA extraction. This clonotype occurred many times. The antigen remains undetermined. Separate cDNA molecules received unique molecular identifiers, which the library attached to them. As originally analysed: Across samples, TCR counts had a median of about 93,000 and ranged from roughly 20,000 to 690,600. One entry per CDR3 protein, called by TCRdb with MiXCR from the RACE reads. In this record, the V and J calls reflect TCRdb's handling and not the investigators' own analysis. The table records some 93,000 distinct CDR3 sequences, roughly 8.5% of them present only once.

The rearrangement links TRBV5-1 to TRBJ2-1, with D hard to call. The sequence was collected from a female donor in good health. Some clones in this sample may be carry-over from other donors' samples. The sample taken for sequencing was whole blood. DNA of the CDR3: TGCGCCAGCAGCTTGCGGTCAGCCGATGAGCAGTTCTTC. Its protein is CASSLRSADEQFF.